A selection of T cell receptor beta chains follows, all from one sample in a study of shared clonotypes between healthy human individuals. Profiled with immunoSEQ multiplex PCR; TCRdb holds only in-frame clones, not every one. In the table there are about a million clones, approximately 80% of which are singletons. The sequencing input was memory CD4+ T cells from PBMCs. The origin of the receptors is a man aged 18-30 years in good health. Some clones in this sample may be carry-over from other donors' samples. Each CDR3 is given with its conserved first and last residue. Clone size is not always given. Where it is, it says once, few, many or a class for expanded clones.

size	V	length	CDR3
NA	TRBV10-3	16	CAISDISRDRRNTIYF
NA	TRBV7-9	15	CASSPAPRGTGELFF
NA	TRBV27	15	CASRKTGPAGYGYTF
NA	TRBV7-8	15	CASSLDRGVREKLFF
NA	TRBV5-1	14	CASRVGTETYEQYF
NA	TRBV7-3	16	CASSHGTALGANVLTF
NA	TRBV7-9	13	CASRSGRREKLFF
NA	TRBV20-1	11	CSASREETQYF
NA	TRBV4-3	14	CASSRDRGSDTQYF
NA	TRBV20-1	11	CSASLALEQFF
many	TRBV19	13	CASSKGRGYGYTF
few	TRBV6-6	12	CASSPFTTGTFF
NA	TRBV28	14	CASASAPINQPQHF
NA	TRBV19	9	CADRYGYTF